This T cell receptor beta chain was sequenced for a study of T cells in Graves' hyperthyroidism and ophthalmopathy. This clonotype was picked up many times. On the basis of clinical symptoms, serum thyroxine and TRAb, thyroid ultrasound and orbital computed tomography, diagnoses were made. Germline assignment: CDR1 MNHNS and CDR2 SASEGT. V was trimmed by 6 bases and J by 0 bases, leaving 17 bases between them. The CDR3 covers 16 residues. It was RNA transcripts that yielded the amplified TCR beta CDR3 regions. The HTBI set primed first-round TCR CDR3 RT-PCR. TCRdb redid the calling of the multiplex PCR reads with MiXCR, one entry per CDR3 protein. The table shows roughly 500,000 distinct CDR3 sequences, with approximately 24% occurring only once.

The TCR comes from a woman in her thirties with Graves' ophthalmopathy. What was sequenced was blood. The chain links TRBV6-1 to TRBJ1-1; tentative D call: TRBD1 (5 bases). The CDR3 here is CASSRPGDRLNTEAFF. The CDR3, as DNA: TGTGCCAGCAGCAGACCCGGGGACCGTTTGAACACTGAAGCTTTCTTT.